The present T cell receptor beta chain was sequenced within a study of blood T cell repertoires in COVID-19 (dated by TCRdb to 2020 to 2021). As for the study more broadly: Samples from collaborators originated in the United States, Italy and Spain and spanned both the acute and convalescent phases of COVID-19. The samples were drawn from the first 160 participants of the ongoing ImmuneRACE study and from more than 1,000 subjects provided by 6 global collaborators. The repertoires were released in a freely available public database intended as a resource for research on the immune response to SARS-CoV-2. HLA class I and class II types, where available, came from metadata supplied by the sample provider rather than from assay-based typing. The dataset comprised deeply sampled blood TCRbeta repertoires from subjects exposed to, actively infected with, or recovered from COVID-19. Nearly every sample came with metadata listing a de-identified subject ID, COVID-19 status, age in years and sex. The prospective study material was composed of cDNA or gDNA derived from T cells, B-cell-depleted T cells, or PBMCs. What the authors observed across the whole study: How much clinical and demographic metadata was included differed by source and by participant, and the metadata was provided uncurated.

Each collaborating institution followed its own protocols to collect whole blood in K2EDTA tubes. Collaborator samples were shipped for TCRbeta analysis as frozen whole blood, isolated PBMCs, or DNA extracted from either sample type. Reading from cysteine to phenylalanine, the CDR3 counts 14 amino acids. The kept DNA is CDR3 alone, 42 bases in frame from the first base. The germline V gene provides CDR1 SGHTA and CDR2 FQGNSA. The germline V end is reduced by 5 bases and the J end by 1 base; junction bases left unmatched: 2. TCRbeta CDR3 regions were amplified from genomic DNA using the immunoSEQ Assay, a bias-controlled multiplex PCR. As for the authors' bioinformatics: The number of nucleated cells in each sample was estimated by amplification of reference gene primers within the assay. To quantify the absolute abundance of each unique TCRbeta CDR3 rearrangement, sequence reads were collapsed and filtered. For each sample, productive Simpson clonality was calculated as the square root of Simpson's diversity index over productive rearrangements. Entries here come from immuneACCESS through TCRdb and include only in-frame sequences with V and J called. Some clones fail to appear in such tables; in the studies checked, an unresolved V gene covers under half of the shortfall, and the cause of the remainder is unknown. V, J and clone size are taken as reported in that table, and D and trimming were inferred from the DNA itself. Present in this sample are over 65,000 clones, over 85% of which were seen just once. The ten top clones hold roughly 4.4% of the sample.

With respect to this clone: This receptor's antigen is unknown. There are no base qualities to consult, and no much larger clone falls within one base.

Rearrangement joined TRBV7-2 to TRBJ2-3, with 8 middle bases fitting TRBD2. Specimen: peripheral blood. The clonotype comes from a man aged 45-65 years with active COVID-19. The CDR3: CASSPLAGTDTQYF. The DNA sequence is as follows: TGTGCCAGCAGCCCACTAGCGGGCACAGATACGCAGTATTTT.